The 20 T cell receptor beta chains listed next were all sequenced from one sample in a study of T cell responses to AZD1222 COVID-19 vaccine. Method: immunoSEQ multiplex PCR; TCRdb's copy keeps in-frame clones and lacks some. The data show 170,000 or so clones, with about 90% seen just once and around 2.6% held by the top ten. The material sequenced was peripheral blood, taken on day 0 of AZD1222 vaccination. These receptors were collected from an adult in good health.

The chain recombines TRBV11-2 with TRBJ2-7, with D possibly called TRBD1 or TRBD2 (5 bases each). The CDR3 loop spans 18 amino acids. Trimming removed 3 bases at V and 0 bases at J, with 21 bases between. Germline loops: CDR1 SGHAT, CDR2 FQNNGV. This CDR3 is CASSFWRRPGGSSYEQYF. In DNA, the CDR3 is TGTGCCAGCAGCTTTTGGCGGCGCCCTGGGGGAAGCTCCTACGAGCAGTACTTC.

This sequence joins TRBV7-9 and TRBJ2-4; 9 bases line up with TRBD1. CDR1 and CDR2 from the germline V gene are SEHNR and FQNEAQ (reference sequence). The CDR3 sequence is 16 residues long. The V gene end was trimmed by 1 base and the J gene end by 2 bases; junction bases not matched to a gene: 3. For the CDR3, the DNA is TGTGCCAGCAGCTTAGGTGACAGGGGGTCCAAAAACATTCAGTACTTC. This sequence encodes CASSLGDRGSKNIQYF.

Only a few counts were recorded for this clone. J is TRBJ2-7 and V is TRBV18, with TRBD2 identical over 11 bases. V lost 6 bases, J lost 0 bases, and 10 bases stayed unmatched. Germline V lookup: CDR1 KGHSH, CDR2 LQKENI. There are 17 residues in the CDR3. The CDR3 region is CASSRQGTSGYSYEQYF. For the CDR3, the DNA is TGTGCCAGCTCGCGCCAGGGGACTAGCGGATACTCCTACGAGCAGTACTTC.

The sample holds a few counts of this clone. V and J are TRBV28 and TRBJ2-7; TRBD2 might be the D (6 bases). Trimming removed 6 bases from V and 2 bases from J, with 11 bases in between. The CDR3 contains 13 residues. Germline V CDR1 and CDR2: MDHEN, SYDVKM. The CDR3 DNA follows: TGTGCCAGCAGAATCGCGGGGCCCTACGAGCAGTACTTC. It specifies CASRIAGPYEQYF.

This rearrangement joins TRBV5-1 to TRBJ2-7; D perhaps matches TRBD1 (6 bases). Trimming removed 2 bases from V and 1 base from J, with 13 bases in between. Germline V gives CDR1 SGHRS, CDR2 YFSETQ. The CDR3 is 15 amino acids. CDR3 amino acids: CASSFGQGISYEQYF. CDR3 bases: TGCGCCAGCAGCTTTGGGCAGGGGATTTCCTACGAGCAGTACTTC.

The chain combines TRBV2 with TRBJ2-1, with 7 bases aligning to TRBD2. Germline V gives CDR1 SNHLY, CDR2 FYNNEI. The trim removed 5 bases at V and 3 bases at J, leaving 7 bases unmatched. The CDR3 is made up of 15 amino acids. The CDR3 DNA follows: TGTGCCAGCAGTCCAGAGCGGGGCAGCTACAATGAGCAGTTCTTC. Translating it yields CASSPERGSYNEQFF.

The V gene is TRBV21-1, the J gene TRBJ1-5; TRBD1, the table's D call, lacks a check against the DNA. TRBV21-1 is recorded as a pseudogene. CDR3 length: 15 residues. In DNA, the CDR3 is TGTGCCAGCAGCAAACCCAGGCAGGGATATCAGCCCCAGCATTTT. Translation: CASSKPRQGYQPQHF.

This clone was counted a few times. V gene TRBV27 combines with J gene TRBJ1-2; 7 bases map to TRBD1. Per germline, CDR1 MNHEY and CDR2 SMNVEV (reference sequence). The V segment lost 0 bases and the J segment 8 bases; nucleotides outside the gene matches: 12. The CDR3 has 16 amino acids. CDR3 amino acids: CASSLSQGGWPGGYTF. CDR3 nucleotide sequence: TGTGCCAGCAGTTTATCTCAAGGGGGCTGGCCGGGAGGCTACACCTTC.

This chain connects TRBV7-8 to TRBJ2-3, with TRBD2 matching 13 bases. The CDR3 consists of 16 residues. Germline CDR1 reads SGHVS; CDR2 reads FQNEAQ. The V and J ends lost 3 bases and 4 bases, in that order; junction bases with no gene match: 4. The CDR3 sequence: CASSFGGLAGSDTQYF. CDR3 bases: TGTGCCAGCAGCTTCGGGGGACTAGCGGGATCAGATACGCAGTATTTT.

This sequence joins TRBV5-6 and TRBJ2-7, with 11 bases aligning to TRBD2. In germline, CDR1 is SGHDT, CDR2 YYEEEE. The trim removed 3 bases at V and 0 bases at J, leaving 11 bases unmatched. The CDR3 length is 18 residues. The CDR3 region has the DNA TGTGCCAGCAGCTCGCCCGGGACTAGCGGTTATCTCTCCTACGAGCAGTACTTC. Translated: CASSSPGTSGYLSYEQYF.

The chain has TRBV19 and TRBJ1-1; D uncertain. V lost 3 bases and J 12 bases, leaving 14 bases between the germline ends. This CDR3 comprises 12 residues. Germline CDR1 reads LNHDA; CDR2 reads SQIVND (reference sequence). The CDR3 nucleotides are TGTGCCAGTAGTATCGGCGGGGTCTTGACTTTCTTT. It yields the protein CASSIGGVLTFF. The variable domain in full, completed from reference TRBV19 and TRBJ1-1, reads DGGITQSPKYLFRKEGQNVTLSCEQNLNHDAMYWYRQDPGQGLRLIYYSQIVNDFQKGDIAEGYSVSREKKESFPLTVTSAQKNPTAFYLCASSIGGVLTFFGQGTRLTVV.

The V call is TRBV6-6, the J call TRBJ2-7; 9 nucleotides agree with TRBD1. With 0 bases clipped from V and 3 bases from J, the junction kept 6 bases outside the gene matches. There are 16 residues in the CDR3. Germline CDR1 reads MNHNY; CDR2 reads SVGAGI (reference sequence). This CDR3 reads CASSYSSSGQGYEQYF. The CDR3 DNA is TGTGCCAGCAGTTACTCCTCTTCGGGACAGGGCTACGAGCAGTACTTC.

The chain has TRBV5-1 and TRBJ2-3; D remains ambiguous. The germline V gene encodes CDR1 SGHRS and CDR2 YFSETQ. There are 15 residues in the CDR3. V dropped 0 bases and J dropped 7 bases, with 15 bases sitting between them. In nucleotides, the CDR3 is TGCGCCAGCAGCTTGGACAGCAAAAGACCAAATACGCAGTATTTT. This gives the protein CASSLDSKRPNTQYF.

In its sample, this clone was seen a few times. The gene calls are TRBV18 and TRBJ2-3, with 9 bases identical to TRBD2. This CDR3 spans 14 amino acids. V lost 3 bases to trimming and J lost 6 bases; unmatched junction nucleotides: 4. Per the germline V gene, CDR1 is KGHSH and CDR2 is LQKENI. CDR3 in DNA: TGTGCCAGCTCACCTGGGACTAGCAAGGATACGCAGTATTTT. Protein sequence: CASSPGTSKDTQYF.

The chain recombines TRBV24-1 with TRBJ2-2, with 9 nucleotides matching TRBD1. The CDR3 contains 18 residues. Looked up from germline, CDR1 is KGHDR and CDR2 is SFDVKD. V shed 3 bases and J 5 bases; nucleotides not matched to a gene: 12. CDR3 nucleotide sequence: TGTGCCACCAGTGATGGCCCGGGGACAGGGCTGCGAACCGGGGAGCTGTTTTTT. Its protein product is CATSDGPGTGLRTGELFF.

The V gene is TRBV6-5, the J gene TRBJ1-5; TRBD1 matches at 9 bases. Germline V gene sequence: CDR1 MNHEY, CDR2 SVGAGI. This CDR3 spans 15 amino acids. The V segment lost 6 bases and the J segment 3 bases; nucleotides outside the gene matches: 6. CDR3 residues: CASSRTGVDNQPQHF. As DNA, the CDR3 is TGTGCCAGCAGCCGGACAGGGGTCGACAATCAGCCCCAGCATTTT.

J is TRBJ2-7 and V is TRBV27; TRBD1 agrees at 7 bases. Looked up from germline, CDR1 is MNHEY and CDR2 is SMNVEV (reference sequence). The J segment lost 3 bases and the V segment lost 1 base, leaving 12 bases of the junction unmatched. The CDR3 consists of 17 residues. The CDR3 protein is CASSLYKAAGGNYEQYF. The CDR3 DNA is TGTGCCAGCAGTTTATATAAGGCGGCAGGGGGAAACTACGAGCAGTACTTC.

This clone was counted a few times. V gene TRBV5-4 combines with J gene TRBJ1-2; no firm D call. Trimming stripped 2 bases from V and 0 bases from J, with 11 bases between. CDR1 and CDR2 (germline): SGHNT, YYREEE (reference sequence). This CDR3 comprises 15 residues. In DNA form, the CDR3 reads TGTGCCAGCAGCTTAGGCAGATCCGCTAACTATGGCTACACCTTC. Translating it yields CASSLGRSANYGYTF. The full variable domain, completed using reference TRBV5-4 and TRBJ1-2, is ETGVTQSPTHLIKTRGQQVTLRCSSQSGHNTVSWYQQALGQGPQFIFQYYREEENGRGNFPPRFSGLQFPNYSSELNVNALELDDSALYLCASSLGRSANYGYTFGSGTRLTVV.

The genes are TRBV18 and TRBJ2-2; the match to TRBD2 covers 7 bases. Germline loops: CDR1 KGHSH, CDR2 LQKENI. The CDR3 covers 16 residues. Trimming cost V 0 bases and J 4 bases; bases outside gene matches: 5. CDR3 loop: CASSPPGGIFTGELFF. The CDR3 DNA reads TGTGCCAGCTCACCACCCGGGGGGATCTTCACCGGGGAGCTGTTTTTT.

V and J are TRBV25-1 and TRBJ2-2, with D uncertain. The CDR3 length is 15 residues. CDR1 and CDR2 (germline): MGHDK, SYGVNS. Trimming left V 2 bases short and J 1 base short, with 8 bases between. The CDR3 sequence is CASSERVKNTGELFF. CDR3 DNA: TGTGCCAGCAGTGAACGGGTCAAGAACACCGGGGAGCTGTTTTTT.